The present entry profiles one T cell receptor (beta chain) with its context. The antigen this receptor binds is unknown. Each CD8+ T cell subset was flow-sorted in triplicate, with fewer than 350,000 cells per subset placed directly into RLT lysis buffer. To exclude memory contaminants, naive CD8+ T cells were stringently defined as CD45RO-CCR7+CD27+CD95-. Standard density gradient centrifugation was used to isolate peripheral blood mononuclear cells from buffy coats. Naive CXCR3-negative and CXCR3-positive CD8+ T cells were flow-sorted using a FACSAria III. An RNeasy Mini Kit was used to extract total RNA from the sorted cells. For sequencing, a NextSeq 550 was employed. The Human TCR Profiling Kit (MiLaboratory) was used to make UMI-labeled 5' RACE TRB cDNA libraries. The full amount of extracted RNA was used for cDNA synthesis, and the full amount of resulting cDNA was used for PCR amplification. The libraries were made side by side, with each library going through the same number of PCR cycles. Turning to the authors' computational methods: With a minimum of two reads required per UMI, MIGEC and MiXCR pulled out about 53,000 +/- 10,000 unique UMI-labeled TRB cDNA molecules from each library. An average of around 40,000 +/- 10,000 functional in-frame TRB CDR3 nucleotide clonotypes without stop codons was found per library. After each sample was downsampled to 5000 UMI-labeled TRB molecules, VDJtools was used to calculate diversity metrics such as normalized Shannon-Wiener and Chao1. VDJtools computed clonotype-size-weighted physicochemical properties of the central five CDR3 residues: interaction energy, strength, volume and Kidera factor 4. TCRdb reprocessed the reads, and each CDR3 protein sequence is entered once, without DNA. The V and J calls here are based on TCRdb, not the publication. The table for this sample records about 98,000 distinct CDR3 sequences. The leading ten clones occupy about 1% of the sample.

This sample was taken from a study of CXCR3-negative and CXCR3-positive naive CD8 T cells (dated by TCRdb to between 2019 and 2020). As for the study more broadly: In total, 110 million to 150 million TRB reads were obtained, corresponding to roughly 1.5 +/- 0.3 million reads per library. Diversity and physicochemical repertoire analyses covered about a dozen donors pooled from two independent experiments. Naive subsets from 5 donors and memory cells from 3 donors were included in the TRBV-TRBJ cluster analysis.

CDR1 and CDR2 were assigned from the germline V gene as MDHEN and SYDVKM. The CDR3 spans 15 residues, from the cysteine through the phenylalanine. The DNA is unrecorded. Overall results and qualifications from the work: Freshly isolated PBMCs were used for most assays because CXCR3 expression partially decreased after cryopreservation. Comparably high repertoire diversity was found in both naive subsets, whereas much lower repertoire diversity was found in memory CD8+ T cells. Compared with CXCR3-negative naive cells, CXCR3-positive naive cells had TRB CDR3s with higher hydrophobicity (lower Kidera factor 4), lower energy, and higher strength and volume indices. Because surface CD5, which is linked to self-reactivity in mice, was comparable between the naive subsets, TCR interaction strength was also inferred from TRB CDR3 physicochemical properties. Within the same donor, TRBV-TRBJ usage looked similar between naive CXCR3-negative and CXCR3-positive cells, but memory cells had distinct patterns.

The receptor was derived from a human donor in good health. Some clones in this sample may be carry-over from other donors' samples. Recombination linked TRBV28 to TRBJ1-5; no DNA is available, so the TRBD1 call from TCRdb remains unchecked. Sequenced input: naive CXCR3+ CD8+ T cells from blood. Taken with the paper, the label for cell subset or site translates to: CD45RO-CCR7+CD27+CD95- naive CD8+ T cells expressing CXCR3 (TNR3+). This receptor carries the CDR3 CASSPIGQGYQPQHF.